Listed below are T cell receptor beta chains from one sample, sequenced in a study of cytomegalovirus exposure and HLA in healthy donors. Clones were sequenced by immunoSEQ multiplex PCR, and TCRdb holds only the in-frame ones, with some missing. Found here are some 150,000 clones, roughly 68% of them singletons; the top ten hold about 4.5%. The sequencing sample was made of PBMCs. The origin of the receptors is a man aged 60 to 75 in good health and CMV-seronegative. The CDR3 runs from the conserved cysteine through the conserved F or W. A D gene is named only where the DNA matches it firmly. A row's size may be missing; if present it is once, few, many or a size class.

-	TRBD1	TRBV18	TRBJ2-7	CASSAGTGVSYEQYF	TGTGCCAGCTCAGCTGGGACAGGGGTGTCCTACGAGCAGTACTTC
-	TRBD1	TRBV7-6	TRBJ1-5	CASSSGTGEGQPQHF	TGTGCCAGCAGCTCCGGGACAGGGGAGGGTCAGCCCCAGCATTTT
-	TRBD1	TRBV7-9	TRBJ2-2	CASSPLTGGPGELFF	TGTGCCAGCAGCCCTCTAACAGGGGGCCCCGGGGAGCTGTTTTTT
few	TRBD1	TRBV6-6	TRBJ1-5	CASIQGTDNQPQHF	TGTGCCAGCATTCAAGGGACAGATAATCAGCCCCAGCATTTT
-	-	TRBV27	TRBJ2-2	CASSLVQGRGTGELFF	TGTGCCAGCAGTTTGGTCCAGGGGAGGGGCACCGGGGAGCTGTTTTTT
-	-	TRBV19	TRBJ1-2	CASSPDSSYGYTF	TGTGCCAGTAGCCCGGACAGCTCTTATGGCTACACCTTC
-	-	TRBV11-2	TRBJ1-1	CASSLVGDTEAFF	TGTGCCAGCAGCTTAGTCGGGGACACTGAAGCTTTCTTT
-	-	TRBV6-1	TRBJ2-3	CASRVEQTDTQYF	TGTGCCAGCAGAGTGGAGCAGACAGATACGCAGTATTTT
few	TRBD1	TRBV15	TRBJ2-5	CATSSRQGYQETQYF	TGTGCCACCAGCAGTCGACAGGGGTACCAAGAGACCCAGTACTTC
-	-	TRBV28	TRBJ2-7	CASNRASYEQYF	TGTGCCAGCAACAGGGCCTCCTACGAGCAGTACTTC
-	-	TRBV9	TRBJ1-6	CASSVDGSSYNSPLHF	TGTGCCAGCAGCGTAGATGGGAGCTCCTATAATTCACCCCTCCACTTT
-	-	TRBV28	TRBJ2-7	CASSTGSLMKEQYF	TGTGCCAGCAGTACGGGTTCCTTGATGAAAGAGCAGTACTTC
-	-	TRBV7-8	TRBJ1-1	CASSLPNSRNTEAFF	TGTGCCAGCAGCTTGCCCAACTCACGGAACACTGAAGCTTTCTTT
-	TRBD1	TRBV6-5	TRBJ1-1	CASSQGAGEAFF	TGTGCCAGCAGTCAGGGGGCCGGTGAAGCTTTCTTT
-	TRBD2	TRBV5-1	TRBJ2-5	CASSLAASGSGETQYF	TGCGCCAGCAGCTTGGCGGCTAGCGGGAGTGGTGAGACCCAGTACTTC
once	TRBD2	TRBV7-7	TRBJ2-1	CASSLLASGNNEQFF	TGTGCTAGCAGCTTATTAGCTAGCGGGAACAATGAGCAGTTCTTC
-	TRBD1	TRBV19	TRBJ1-4	CASSTWTGRKDEKLFF	TGTGCCAGTAGTACCTGGACAGGGAGAAAGGATGAAAAACTGTTTTTT
few	TRBD1	TRBV4-2	TRBJ1-4	CASSRTPGTGDEKLFF	TGTGCCAGCAGCCGAACACCCGGGACAGGGGATGAAAAACTGTTTTTT
-	-	TRBV15	TRBJ1-1	CATSGGGRGTPEAFF	TGTGCCACCAGCGGAGGAGGAAGGGGCACCCCTGAAGCTTTCTTT
-	-	TRBV9	TRBJ1-4	CASSVGTEEGKLFF	TGTGCCAGCAGCGTAGGGACAGAAGAGGGAAAACTGTTTTTT
-	-	TRBV11-1	TRBJ1-1	CASSDFHSSVINTEAFF	TGTGCCAGCAGCGATTTTCACTCGAGCGTGATAAACACTGAAGCTTTCTTT
-	-	TRBV4-2	TRBJ2-7	CASSQDWAGDYEQYF	TGTGCCAGCAGCCAAGATTGGGCAGGGGACTACGAGCAGTACTTC
once	TRBD2	TRBV4-1	TRBJ2-1	CASSQGVLAGVKGNEQFF	TGCGCCAGCAGCCAAGGCGTACTAGCGGGAGTAAAGGGCAATGAGCAGTTCTTC
few	TRBD2	TRBV14	TRBJ2-1	CASSQDLGTSLFNEQFF	TGTGCCAGCAGCCAAGATCTCGGGACTAGTCTGTTCAATGAGCAGTTCTTC
few	-	TRBV7-3	TRBJ2-3	CASSLTGSSTDTQYF	TGTGCCAGCAGCTTAACCGGGTCGAGCACAGATACGCAGTATTTT
-	-	TRBV7-3	TRBJ1-1	CASSLSSGVSTEAFF	TGTGCCAGCAGCCTTTCCTCAGGGGTGAGCACTGAAGCTTTCTTT
-	TRBD2	TRBV7-8	TRBJ2-7	CASSLGTSSGLREQYF	TGTGCCAGCAGCTTGGGTACGTCTAGCGGCCTAAGGGAGCAGTACTTC
-	TRBD1	TRBV18	TRBJ1-1	CASSAGQGWAEAFF	TGTGCCAGCTCAGCGGGACAGGGGTGGGCTGAAGCTTTCTTT
few	TRBD2	TRBV11-2	TRBJ2-7	CASSISGTSYEQYF	TGTGCCAGCAGCATTTCCGGGACTAGCTACGAGCAGTACTTC
-	TRBD2	TRBV5-4	TRBJ2-1	CASSLRSSGGVNEQFF	TGTGCCAGCAGCTTGCGGAGTAGCGGGGGGGTAAATGAGCAGTTCTTC
-	TRBD2	TRBV5-6	TRBJ2-5	CASSLTSGNQETQYF	TGTGCCAGCAGCTTGACTAGCGGGAACCAAGAGACCCAGTACTTC
once	TRBD2	TRBV10-1	TRBJ2-1	CASSGLSGRTYNEQFF	TGCGCCAGCAGCGGCCTAAGCGGGAGAACCTACAATGAGCAGTTCTTC
few	TRBD2	TRBV29-1	TRBJ2-7	CSVEGTERGTYEQYF	TGCAGCGTTGAGGGGACTGAGCGGGGCACCTACGAGCAGTACTTC
-	TRBD2	TRBV18	TRBJ2-5	CASSPPTREGLKETQYF	TGTGCCAGCTCACCACCTACGCGGGAGGGCCTGAAAGAGACCCAGTACTTC
-	-	TRBV6-4	TRBJ2-7	CASSRDIAYEQYF	TGTGCCAGCTCTCGGGACATCGCCTACGAGCAGTACTTC
-	TRBD1	TRBV4-1	TRBJ2-1	CASRRQGAGNEQFF	TGCGCCAGCAGACGACAGGGGGCAGGGAATGAGCAGTTCTTC
few	-	TRBV5-6	TRBJ1-4	CASSAVGGLHEKLFF	TGTGCCAGCAGCGCAGTTGGAGGGTTGCATGAAAAACTGTTTTTT
few	TRBD2	TRBV7-3	TRBJ2-7	CASSLPGLAGGFSYEQYF	TGTGCCAGCAGCTTACCGGGACTAGCGGGAGGGTTTTCCTACGAGCAGTACTTC
-	-	TRBV5-1	TRBJ2-7	CASSWAQGNYEQYF	TGCGCCAGCAGCTGGGCCCAGGGGAACTACGAGCAGTACTTC
-	-	TRBV30	TRBJ2-7	CAWSVPGVGYEQYF	TGTGCCTGGAGTGTACCGGGAGTGGGTTACGAGCAGTACTTC
-	TRBD1	TRBV28	TRBJ1-1	CASREMQGALNTEAFF	TGTGCCAGCAGAGAAATGCAGGGGGCCCTGAACACTGAAGCTTTCTTT
-	TRBD2	TRBV5-1	TRBJ2-3	CASSGTSGIDTQYF	TGCGCCAGCAGCGGGACTAGCGGGATAGATACGCAGTATTTT
once	-	TRBV19	TRBJ2-3	CASSTQGPTDTQYF	TGTGCCAGTAGTACGCAGGGTCCCACAGATACGCAGTATTTT
-	TRBD1	TRBV15	TRBJ2-1	CATGTGGLIYNEQFF	TGTGCCACCGGGACAGGGGGCCTAATCTACAATGAGCAGTTCTTC
few	TRBD1	TRBV28	TRBJ1-4	CASYGQGEKLFF	TGTGCCAGCTATGGACAGGGTGAAAAACTGTTTTTT
-	-	TRBV21-1	TRBJ1-1	CASSKVPQGTGASTEAFF	TGTGCCAGCAGCAAAGTGCCCCAGGGGACAGGGGCGAGCACTGAAGCTTTCTTT